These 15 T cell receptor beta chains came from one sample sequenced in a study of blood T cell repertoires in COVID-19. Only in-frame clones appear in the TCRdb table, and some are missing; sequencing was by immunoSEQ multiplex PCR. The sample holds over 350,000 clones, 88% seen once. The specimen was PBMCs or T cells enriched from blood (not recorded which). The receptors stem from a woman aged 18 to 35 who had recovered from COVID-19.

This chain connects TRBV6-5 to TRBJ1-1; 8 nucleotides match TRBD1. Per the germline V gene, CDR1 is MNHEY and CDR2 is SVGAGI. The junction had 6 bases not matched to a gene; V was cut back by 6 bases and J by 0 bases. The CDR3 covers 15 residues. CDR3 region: CASRPGQGMNTEAFF. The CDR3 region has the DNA TGTGCCAGCAGACCTGGACAGGGAATGAACACTGAAGCTTTCTTT.

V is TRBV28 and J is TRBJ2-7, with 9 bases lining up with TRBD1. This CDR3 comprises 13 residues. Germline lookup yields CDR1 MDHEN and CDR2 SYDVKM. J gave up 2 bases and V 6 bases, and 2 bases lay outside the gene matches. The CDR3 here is CASRRTGAYEQYF. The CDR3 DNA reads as TGTGCCAGCAGGAGGACAGGGGCCTACGAGCAGTACTTC. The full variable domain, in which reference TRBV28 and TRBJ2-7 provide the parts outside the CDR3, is DVKVTQSSRYLVKRTGEKVFLECVQDMDHENMFWYRQDPGLGLRLIYFSYDVKMKEKGDIPEGYSVSREKKERFSLILESASTNQTSMYLCASRRTGAYEQYFGPGTRLTVT.

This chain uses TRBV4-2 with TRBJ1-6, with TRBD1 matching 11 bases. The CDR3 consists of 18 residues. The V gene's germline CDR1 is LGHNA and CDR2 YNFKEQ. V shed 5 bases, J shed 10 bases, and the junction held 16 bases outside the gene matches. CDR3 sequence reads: CASSGRDRGGTKESPLHF. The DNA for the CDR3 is TGTGCCAGCAGCGGGCGGGACAGGGGGGGAACAAAGGAATCACCCCTCCACTTT.

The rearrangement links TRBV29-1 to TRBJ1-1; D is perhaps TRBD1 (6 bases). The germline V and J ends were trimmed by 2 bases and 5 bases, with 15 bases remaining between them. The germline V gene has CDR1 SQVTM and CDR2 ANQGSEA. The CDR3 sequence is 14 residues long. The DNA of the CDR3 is TGCAGCGTTGAATCATACAGGGTGTTGACTGAAGCTTTCTTT. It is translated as CSVESYRVLTEAFF.

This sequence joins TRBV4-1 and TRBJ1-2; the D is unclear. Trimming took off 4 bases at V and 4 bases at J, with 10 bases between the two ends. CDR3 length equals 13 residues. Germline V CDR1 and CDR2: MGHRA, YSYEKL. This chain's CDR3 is CASSPPSGYGYTF. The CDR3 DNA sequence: TGCGCCAGCAGCCCGCCGTCGGGCTATGGCTACACCTTC.

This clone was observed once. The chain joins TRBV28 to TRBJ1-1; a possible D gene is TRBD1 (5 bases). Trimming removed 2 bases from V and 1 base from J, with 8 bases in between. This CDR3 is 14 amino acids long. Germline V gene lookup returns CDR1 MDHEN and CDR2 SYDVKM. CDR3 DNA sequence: TGTGCCAGCAGTTTAAACAGGCCGAACACTGAAGCTTTCTTT. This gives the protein CASSLNRPNTEAFF.

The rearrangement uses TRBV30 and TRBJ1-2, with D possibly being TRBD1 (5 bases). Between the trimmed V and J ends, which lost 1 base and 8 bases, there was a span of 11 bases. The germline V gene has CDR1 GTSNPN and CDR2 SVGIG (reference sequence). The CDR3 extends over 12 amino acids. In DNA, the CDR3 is TGTGCCTGGAGTGGGCAGGGAGGGGGCTACACCTTC. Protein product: CAWSGQGGGYTF.

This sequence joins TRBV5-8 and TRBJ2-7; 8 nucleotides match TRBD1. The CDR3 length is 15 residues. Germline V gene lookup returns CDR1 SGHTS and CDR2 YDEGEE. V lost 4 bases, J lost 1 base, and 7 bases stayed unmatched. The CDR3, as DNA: TGTGCCAGCAGCATCGGGACAGGCTCTTCCTACGAGCAGTACTTC. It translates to CASSIGTGSSYEQYF. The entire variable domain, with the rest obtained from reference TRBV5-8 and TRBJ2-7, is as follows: EAGVTQSPTHLIKTRGQQATLRCSPISGHTSVYWYQQALGLGLQFLLWYDEGEERNRGNFPPRFSGRQFPNYSSELNVNALELEDSALYLCASSIGTGSSYEQYFGPGTRLTVT.

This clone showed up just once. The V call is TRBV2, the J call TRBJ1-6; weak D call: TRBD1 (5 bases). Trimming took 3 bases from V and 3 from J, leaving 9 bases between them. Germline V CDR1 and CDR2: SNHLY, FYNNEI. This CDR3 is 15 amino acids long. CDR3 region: CASSETENYNSPLHF. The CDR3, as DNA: TGTGCCAGCAGTGAGACAGAAAACTATAATTCACCCCTCCACTTT.

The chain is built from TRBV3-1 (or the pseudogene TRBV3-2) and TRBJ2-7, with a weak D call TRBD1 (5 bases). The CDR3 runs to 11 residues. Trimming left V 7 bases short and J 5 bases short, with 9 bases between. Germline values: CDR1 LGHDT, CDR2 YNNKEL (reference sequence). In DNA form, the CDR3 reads TGTGCCAGCATGGGGCAAGACGAGCAGTACTTC. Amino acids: CASMGQDEQYF.

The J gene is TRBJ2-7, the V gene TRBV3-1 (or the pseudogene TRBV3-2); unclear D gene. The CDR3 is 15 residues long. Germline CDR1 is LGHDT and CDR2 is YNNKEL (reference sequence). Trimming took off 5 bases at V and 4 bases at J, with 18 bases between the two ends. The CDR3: CASSSAASPWYEQYF. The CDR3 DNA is TGTGCCAGCAGCTCCGCGGCCTCACCCTGGTACGAGCAGTACTTC.

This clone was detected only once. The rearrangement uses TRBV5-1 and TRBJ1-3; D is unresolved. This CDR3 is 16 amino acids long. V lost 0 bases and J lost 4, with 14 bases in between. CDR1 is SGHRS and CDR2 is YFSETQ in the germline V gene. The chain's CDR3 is CASSLEQLRSGNTIYF. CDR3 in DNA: TGCGCCAGCAGCTTGGAACAGCTAAGATCCGGAAACACCATATATTTT. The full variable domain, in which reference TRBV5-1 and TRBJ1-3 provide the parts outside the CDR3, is KAGVTQTPRYLIKTRGQQVTLSCSPISGHRSVSWYQQTPGQGLQFLFEYFSETQRNKGNFPGRFSGRQFSNSRSEMNVSTLELGDSALYLCASSLEQLRSGNTIYFGEGSWLTVV.

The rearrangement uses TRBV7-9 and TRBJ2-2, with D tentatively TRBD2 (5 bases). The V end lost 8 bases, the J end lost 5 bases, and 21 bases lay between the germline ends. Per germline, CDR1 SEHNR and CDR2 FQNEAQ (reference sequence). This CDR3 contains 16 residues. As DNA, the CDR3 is TGTGCCAGCGCCCCTCCGAGGCTAGCATGGACCGGGGAGCTGTTTTTT. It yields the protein CASAPPRLAWTGELFF.

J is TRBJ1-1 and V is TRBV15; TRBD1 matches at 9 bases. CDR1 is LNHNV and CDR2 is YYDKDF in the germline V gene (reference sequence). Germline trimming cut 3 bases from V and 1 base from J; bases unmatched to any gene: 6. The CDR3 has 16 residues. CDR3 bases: TGTGCCACCAGCAGGGGATGGGGACAGGGGAACACTGAAGCTTTCTTT. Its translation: CATSRGWGQGNTEAFF.

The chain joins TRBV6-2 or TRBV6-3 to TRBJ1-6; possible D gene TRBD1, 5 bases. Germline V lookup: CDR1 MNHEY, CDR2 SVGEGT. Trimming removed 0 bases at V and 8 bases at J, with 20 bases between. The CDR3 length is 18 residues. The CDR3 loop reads CASSYSTSSGRVDSPLHF. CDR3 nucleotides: TGTGCCAGCAGTTACTCGACATCCTCGGGCAGGGTCGATTCACCCCTCCACTTT.